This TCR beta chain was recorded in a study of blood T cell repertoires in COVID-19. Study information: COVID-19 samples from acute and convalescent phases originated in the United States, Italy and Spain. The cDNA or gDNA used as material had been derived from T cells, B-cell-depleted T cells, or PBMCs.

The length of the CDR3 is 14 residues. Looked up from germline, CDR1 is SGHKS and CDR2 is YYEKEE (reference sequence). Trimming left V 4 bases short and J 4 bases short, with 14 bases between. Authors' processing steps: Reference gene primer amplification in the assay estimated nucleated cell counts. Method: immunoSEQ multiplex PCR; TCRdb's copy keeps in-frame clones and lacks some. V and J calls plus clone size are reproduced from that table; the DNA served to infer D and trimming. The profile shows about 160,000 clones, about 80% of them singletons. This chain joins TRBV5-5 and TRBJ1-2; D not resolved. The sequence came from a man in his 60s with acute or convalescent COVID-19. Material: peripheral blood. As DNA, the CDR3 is TGTGCCAGCAGCCCCAAACCCCCGGGCTATGGCTACACCTTC. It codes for CASSPKPPGYGYTF.